This is a list of T cell receptor beta chains from one sample in a study of radiation and T cells in renal cell carcinoma. Using immunoSEQ multiplex PCR, the repertoire was profiled, and TCRdb retains in-frame clones only, with some absent. The sample yields 100,000 to 150,000 clones, approximately 85% seen once. The source was blood, collected from a patient whose treatment included radiotherapy and nephrectomy. All receptors come from a man in his forties or fifties with renal cell carcinoma. The CDR3 runs from the conserved cysteine through the conserved F or W. Fields, in order: clone size, D gene, V gene, J gene, CDR3 DNA, CDR3 protein. A D gene is named only where the DNA matches it firmly. Only some rows state a clone size, as once, few, many or a class for expanded clones.

NA	NA	TRBV7-9	TRBJ2-7	TGTGCCAGCAGCCCCCAAATAGGGTTAAACGAGCAGTACTTC	CASSPQIGLNEQYF
NA	NA	TRBV11-2	TRBJ1-1	TGTGCCAGCAGACATCCAAACACTGAAGCTTTCTTT	CASRHPNTEAFF
NA	TRBD2	TRBV5-1	TRBJ2-7	TGCGCCAGCAGCCCGAGGGGACTAGCGGGGTCCTACGAGCAGTACTTC	CASSPRGLAGSYEQYF
NA	TRBD2	TRBV2	TRBJ2-7	TGTGCCAGCAGAACGGGGGGATCATCCTACGAGCAGTACTTC	CASRTGGSSYEQYF
NA	NA	TRBV11-3	TRBJ1-1	TGTGCCAGCAGCTTAGGAACAGGGAAGTTGACTGAAGCTTTCTTT	CASSLGTGKLTEAFF
NA	NA	TRBV29-1	TRBJ2-2	TGCAGCGTTGCCCCCGGGGGCTTGGCCACCGGGGAGCTGTTTTTT	CSVAPGGLATGELFF
NA	NA	TRBV28	TRBJ2-5	TGTGCCAGCAGTACCAACTATCGAGGACAAGGGCCATCGGAGACCCAGTACTTC	CASSTNYRGQGPSETQYF
NA	TRBD2	TRBV14	TRBJ2-7	TGTGCCAGCAGCCAGGCTTGGGGGACTAGCGGGAGTTCCTACGAGCAGTACTTC	CASSQAWGTSGSSYEQYF
NA	NA	TRBV18	TRBJ1-4	TGTGCCAGCTCACCACAGGGTGGTGAAAAACTGTTTTTT	CASSPQGGEKLFF
NA	NA	TRBV7-3	TRBJ2-5	TGTGCCAGCAGCTTAAATGGGTGGCCGGAGACCCAGTACTTC	CASSLNGWPETQYF
NA	TRBD1	TRBV30	TRBJ2-5	TGTGCCTGGAGTAGAGGGACAGGGGAAGAGACCCAGTACTTC	CAWSRGTGEETQYF
NA	TRBD1	TRBV2	TRBJ2-3	TGTGCCAGCAGTGGACAGGGATTAACAGATACGCAGTATTTT	CASSGQGLTDTQYF
NA	TRBD2	TRBV4-1	TRBJ2-1	TGCGCCAGCAGCCTAAACTGGGGGGGATCCTACAATGAGCAGTTCTTC	CASSLNWGGSYNEQFF
NA	TRBD1	TRBV4-1	TRBJ1-2	TGCGCCAGCAGCCAAGCCGCGGCCGGGACAGAGGCGAACTATGGCTACACCTTC	CASSQAAAGTEANYGYTF
NA	TRBD2	TRBV5-1	TRBJ2-5	TGCGCCAGCAGCTTGCGGGGGGTAAACCAAGAGACCCAGTACTTC	CASSLRGVNQETQYF
NA	NA	TRBV9	TRBJ2-3	TGTGCCAGCAGCCCGCGGCCAGGGTCAGATACGCAGTATTTT	CASSPRPGSDTQYF
NA	NA	TRBV19	TRBJ1-1	TGTGCCAGTAGTATCAACAGCCGTACGGACACTGAAGCTTTCTTT	CASSINSRTDTEAFF
NA	TRBD1	TRBV5-1	TRBJ1-2	TGCGCCAGCAGCGGGACAGGGGTCGGCTATGGCTACACCTTC	CASSGTGVGYGYTF
NA	NA	TRBV7-2	TRBJ1-1	TGTGCCAGCAGCTTAACTACAGGTCCGGGAGCTTTCTTT	CASSLTTGPGAFF
NA	NA	TRBV5-1	TRBJ2-5	TGCGCCAGCAGCGTATATGGAGAGACCCAGTACTTC	CASSVYGETQYF
NA	NA	TRBV6-6	TRBJ2-3	TGTGCCAGCATCCAGTCGGATACGCAGTATTTT	CASIQSDTQYF
NA	NA	TRBV29-1	TRBJ1-2	TGCAGCGTTCTAGGTGGGAACTATGGCTACACCTTC	CSVLGGNYGYTF
NA	TRBD1	TRBV9	TRBJ1-2	TGTGCCAGCAGCAGGGACAGTTATAACTATGGCTACACCTTC	CASSRDSYNYGYTF
NA	NA	TRBV29-1	TRBJ1-2	TGCAGCGCCGCCGGGACGGTCTATGGCTACACCTTC	CSAAGTVYGYTF
NA	NA	TRBV4-2	TRBJ1-2	TGTGCCAGCAGCCAGACACCCGCCGACGGATATGGCTACACCTTC	CASSQTPADGYGYTF
few	TRBD1	TRBV2	TRBJ1-1	TGTGCCAGCAGTGTGGGACAGGAGGTCTCAGCTTTCTTT	CASSVGQEVSAFF
NA	TRBD1	TRBV9	TRBJ2-7	TGTGCCAGCAGCCCCGGACAGGGGGCGTACGAGCAGTACTTC	CASSPGQGAYEQYF
NA	NA	TRBV5-8	TRBJ1-5	TGTGCCAGCAGCTTAGGGGAGTTGGGGAATCAGCCCCAGCATTTT	CASSLGELGNQPQHF